The entry that follows covers one T cell receptor (beta chain) sequence. No antigen is known for it. From the 5' RACE reads, TCRdb lists one entry per CDR3 protein and no DNA. The data show under 200,000 distinct CDR3 sequences, and the top ten clones hold under 3.5%. Germline CDR1 and CDR2: MNHEY and SVGEGT. The length of the CDR3 is 15 residues. The data stem from a study of monozygotic twins with inflammatory bowel disease. General observations from the study: Patient-to-patient differences in immunosuppressive treatment may have added variability to the repertoires.

The sequence derives from a human donor with ulcerative colitis or Crohn's disease, or a healthy co-twin of an affected twin (not recorded which). Sequences were obtained from blood. This chain uses TRBV6-2 or TRBV6-3 with TRBJ2-7; TCRdb proposes TRBD1, but this gene call is untestable without DNA. The CDR3 sequence is CASSYQGHLSYEQYF.